This T cell receptor (beta chain) was captured by sequencing in a study of shared clonotypes between healthy human individuals. Notes on the study in general: Relative to their counterparts shared across all four donors, non-shared clonotypes exhibited diminished generation probabilities. Estimated richness values were generally larger in naive subsets than in memory subsets.

Sequencing was performed with immunoSEQ multiplex PCR; in TCRdb, only in-frame clones are kept and a portion is missing. Among under 2,000,000 clones listed, about 94% were seen once. J gave up 4 bases and V 1 base, and 3 bases lay outside the gene matches. The CDR3 extends over 15 amino acids. Germline V gene sequence: CDR1 MNHNY, CDR2 SVGAGI (reference sequence). Naivety among CD8 cells was defined by CD45RO negativity and positive CCR7 selection, thereby excluding terminally differentiated effector memory CD45RA+ cells. For this clone: Its specificity is unknown.

The chain is built from TRBV6-6 and TRBJ2-1, with TRBD1 identical over 8 bases. This clonotype was sampled from a man aged 18 to 29 in good health. Sample: naive CD8+ T cells sorted from blood. Here the CDR3 reads CASSYFTGGYNEQFF. For the CDR3, the DNA is TGTGCCAGCAGTTACTTTACAGGGGGGTACAATGAGCAGTTCTTC.